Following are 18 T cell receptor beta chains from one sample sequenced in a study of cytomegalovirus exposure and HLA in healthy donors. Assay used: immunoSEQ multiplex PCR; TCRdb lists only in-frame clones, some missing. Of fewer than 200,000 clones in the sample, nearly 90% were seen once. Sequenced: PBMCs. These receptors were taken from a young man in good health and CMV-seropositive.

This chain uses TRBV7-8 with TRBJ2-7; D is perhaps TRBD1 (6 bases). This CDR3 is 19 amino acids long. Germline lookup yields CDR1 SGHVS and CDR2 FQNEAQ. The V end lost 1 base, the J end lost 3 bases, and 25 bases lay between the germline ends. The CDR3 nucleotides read TGTGCCAGCAGCTTAGGTTGGGACATAGTTTCCCCGTCGGGCTACGAGCAGTACTTC. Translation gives CASSLGWDIVSPSGYEQYF.

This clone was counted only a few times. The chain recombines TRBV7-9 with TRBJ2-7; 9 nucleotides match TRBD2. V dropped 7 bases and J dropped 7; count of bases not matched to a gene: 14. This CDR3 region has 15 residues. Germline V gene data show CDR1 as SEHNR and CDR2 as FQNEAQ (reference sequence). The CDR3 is CASTPGGSGSREQYF. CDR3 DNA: TGTGCCAGCACCCCTGGCGGTAGCGGGAGCAGGGAGCAGTACTTC.

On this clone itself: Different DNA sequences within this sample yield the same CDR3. The CDR3 DNA sequence: TGTGCCAGCAGCTTAGCGCGAGGTTCCTACGAGCAGTACTTC. Amino acid sequence: CASSLARGSYEQYF. This sequence joins TRBV7-2 and TRBJ2-7; D is unresolved. Trimming took off 0 bases at V and 1 base at J, with 7 bases between the two ends. CDR3 length equals 14 residues. Germline V gene lookup returns CDR1 SGHTA and CDR2 FQGNSA.

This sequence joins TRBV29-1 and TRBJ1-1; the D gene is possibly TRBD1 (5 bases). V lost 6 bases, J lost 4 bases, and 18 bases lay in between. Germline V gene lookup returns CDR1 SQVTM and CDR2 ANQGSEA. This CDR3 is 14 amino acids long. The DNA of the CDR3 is TGCAGCGTGGAATGGGGGGAACGGGGCACTGAAGCTTTCTTT. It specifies CSVEWGERGTEAFF.

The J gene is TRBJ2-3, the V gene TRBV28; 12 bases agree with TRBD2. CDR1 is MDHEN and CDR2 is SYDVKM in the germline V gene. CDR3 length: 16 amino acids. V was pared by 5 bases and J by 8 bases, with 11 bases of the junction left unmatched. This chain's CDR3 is CASSVSLAGGPGTQYF. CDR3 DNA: TGTGCCAGCAGTGTATCTCTAGCGGGAGGGCCGGGTACGCAGTATTTT. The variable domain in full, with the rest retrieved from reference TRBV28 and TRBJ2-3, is DVKVTQSSRYLVKRTGEKVFLECVQDMDHENMFWYRQDPGLGLRLIYFSYDVKMKEKGDIPEGYSVSREKKERFSLILESASTNQTSMYLCASSVSLAGGPGTQYFGPGTRLTVL.

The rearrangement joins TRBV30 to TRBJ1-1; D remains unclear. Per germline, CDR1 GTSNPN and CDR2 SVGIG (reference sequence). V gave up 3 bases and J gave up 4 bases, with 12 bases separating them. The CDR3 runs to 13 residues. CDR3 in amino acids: CAWRWVRATEAFF. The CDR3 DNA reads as TGTGCCTGGAGATGGGTGAGGGCCACTGAAGCTTTCTTT.

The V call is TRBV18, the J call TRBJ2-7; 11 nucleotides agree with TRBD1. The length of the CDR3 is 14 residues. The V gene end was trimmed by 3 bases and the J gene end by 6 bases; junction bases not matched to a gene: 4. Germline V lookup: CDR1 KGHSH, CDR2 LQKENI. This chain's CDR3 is CASSPDRGLSEQYF. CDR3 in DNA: TGTGCCAGCTCACCGGACAGGGGGCTCTCCGAGCAGTACTTC.

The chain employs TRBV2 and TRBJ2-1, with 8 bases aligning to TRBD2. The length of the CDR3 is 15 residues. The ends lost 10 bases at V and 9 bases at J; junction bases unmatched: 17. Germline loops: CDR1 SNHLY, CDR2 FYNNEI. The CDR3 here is CAISRGRGRNAEQFF. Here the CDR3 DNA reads TGTGCCATTTCCAGGGGCCGCGGGAGGAACGCTGAGCAGTTCTTC.

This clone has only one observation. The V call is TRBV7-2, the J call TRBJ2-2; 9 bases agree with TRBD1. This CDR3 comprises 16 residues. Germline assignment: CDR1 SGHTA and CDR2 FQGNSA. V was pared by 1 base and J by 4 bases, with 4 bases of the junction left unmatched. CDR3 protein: CASSLGGQGVTGELFF. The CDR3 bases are TGTGCCAGCAGCTTAGGGGGACAGGGTGTCACCGGGGAGCTGTTTTTT.

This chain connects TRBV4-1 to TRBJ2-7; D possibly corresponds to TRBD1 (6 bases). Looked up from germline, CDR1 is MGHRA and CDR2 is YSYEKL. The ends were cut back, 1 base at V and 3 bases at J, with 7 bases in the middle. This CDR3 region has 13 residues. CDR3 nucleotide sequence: TGCGCCAGCAGCCAAGTAGGGGGCTACGAGCAGTACTTC. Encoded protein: CASSQVGGYEQYF.

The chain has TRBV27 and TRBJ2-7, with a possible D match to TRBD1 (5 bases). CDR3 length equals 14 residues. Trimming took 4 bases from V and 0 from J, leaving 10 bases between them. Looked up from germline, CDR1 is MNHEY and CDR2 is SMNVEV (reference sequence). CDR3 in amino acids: CASSSNRISYEQYF. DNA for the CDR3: TGTGCCAGCAGTTCTAACAGGATCTCCTACGAGCAGTACTTC.

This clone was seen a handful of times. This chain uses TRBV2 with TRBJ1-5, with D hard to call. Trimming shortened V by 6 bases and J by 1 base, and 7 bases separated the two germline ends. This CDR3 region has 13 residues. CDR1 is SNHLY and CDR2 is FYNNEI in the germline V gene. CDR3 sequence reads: CASRFRSNQPQHF. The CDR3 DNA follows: TGTGCCAGCAGGTTCAGGAGCAATCAGCCCCAGCATTTT.

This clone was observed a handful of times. The CDR3: CASSRTSFGGNANEQFF. CDR3 DNA: TGTGCCAGCAGTCGGACTAGCTTTGGTGGTAATGCCAATGAGCAGTTCTTC. This chain connects TRBV2 to TRBJ2-1; 8 nucleotides align to TRBD2. Germline V gene lookup returns CDR1 SNHLY and CDR2 FYNNEI. V lost 5 bases to trimming and J lost 6 bases; unmatched junction nucleotides: 15. There are 17 residues in the CDR3.

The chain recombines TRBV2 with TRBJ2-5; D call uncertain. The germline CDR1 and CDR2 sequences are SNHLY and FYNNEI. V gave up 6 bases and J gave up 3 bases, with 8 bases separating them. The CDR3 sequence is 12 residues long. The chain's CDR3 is CASRSLKETQYF. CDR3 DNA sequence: TGTGCCAGCAGGAGCCTAAAAGAGACCCAGTACTTC.

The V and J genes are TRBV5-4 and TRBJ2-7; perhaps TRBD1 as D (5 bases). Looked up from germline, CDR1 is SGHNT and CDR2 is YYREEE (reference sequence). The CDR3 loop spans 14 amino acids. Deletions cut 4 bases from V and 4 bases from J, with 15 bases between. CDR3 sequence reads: CASSLAGREYEQYF. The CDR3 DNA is TGTGCCAGCAGCCTTGCAGGGCGAGAGTACGAGCAGTACTTC.

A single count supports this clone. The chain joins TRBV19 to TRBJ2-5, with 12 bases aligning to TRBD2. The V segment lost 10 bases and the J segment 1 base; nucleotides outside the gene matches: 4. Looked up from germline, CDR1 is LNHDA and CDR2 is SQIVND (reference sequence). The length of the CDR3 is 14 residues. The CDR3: CANPLAGGQETQYF. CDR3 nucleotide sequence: TGTGCCAACCCACTAGCGGGGGGCCAAGAGACCCAGTACTTC.

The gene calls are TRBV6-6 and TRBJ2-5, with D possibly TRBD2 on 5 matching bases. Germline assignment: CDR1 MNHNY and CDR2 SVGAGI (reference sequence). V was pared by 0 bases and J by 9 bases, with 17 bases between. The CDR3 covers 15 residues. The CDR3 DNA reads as TGTGCCAGCAGTTACTCGATGACGGGGTTGGCGTCCCAGTACTTC. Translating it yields CASSYSMTGLASQYF.

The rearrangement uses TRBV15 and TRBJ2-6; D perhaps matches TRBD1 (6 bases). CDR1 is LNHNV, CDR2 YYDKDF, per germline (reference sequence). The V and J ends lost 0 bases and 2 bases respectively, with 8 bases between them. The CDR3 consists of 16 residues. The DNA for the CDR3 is TGTGCCACCAGCAGAGATCGGACAGCTGGGGCCAACGTCCTGACTTTC. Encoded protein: CATSRDRTAGANVLTF.